These 16 T cell receptor beta chains were sequenced from one sample in a study of cytomegalovirus exposure and HLA in healthy donors. Primers included in the PCR were 60 Vbeta and 13 Jbeta primers. The table came from immunoSEQ multiplex PCR; TCRdb's copy has only in-frame clones and leaves some out. This table has under 70,000 clones, 68% appearing once. Sequencing was carried out using PBMCs. Receptors originate from a young woman in good health and CMV-seronegative.

This chain links TRBV19 with TRBJ2-3, with D unresolved. This CDR3 has 13 residues. V was cut by 6 bases and J by 8 bases, with 15 bases left in between. Germline loops: CDR1 LNHDA, CDR2 SQIVND (reference sequence). CDR3 sequence: CASSARGGGTQYF. CDR3 nucleotides: TGTGCCAGTAGCGCCAGAGGTGGTGGTACGCAGTATTTT.

The chain carries TRBV9 and TRBJ2-2; a weak D match, TRBD2 (5 bases). The CDR3 consists of 17 residues. CDR1 is SGDLS and CDR2 is YYNGEE in the germline V gene. Trimming removed 0 bases at V and 5 bases at J, with 17 bases between. This CDR3 reads CASSVGGLDRITGELFF. The CDR3 DNA is TGTGCCAGCAGCGTAGGAGGACTGGACCGAATTACCGGGGAGCTGTTTTTT.

DNA for the CDR3: TGTGCCAGCAGCTCGGTAGGGGGCCTATCCTACAATGAGCAGTTCTTC. This codes for CASSSVGGLSYNEQFF. The V gene is TRBV11-3, the J gene TRBJ2-1, with 7 bases fitting TRBD1. With V trimmed by 4 bases and J by 1 base, 7 bases remained unmatched. There are 16 residues in the CDR3. The germline gives CDR1 SGHNT, CDR2 YENEEA.

The chain combines TRBV7-2 with TRBJ1-2; D is ambiguous. The CDR3 contains 12 residues. The germline V and J ends were trimmed by 5 bases and 5 bases, with 9 bases remaining between them. The germline gives CDR1 SGHTA, CDR2 FQGNSA. CDR3 in amino acids: CASSVDGYGYTF. CDR3 nucleotides: TGTGCCAGCAGCGTTGACGGGTATGGCTACACCTTC.

The V and J genes are TRBV5-4 and TRBJ2-2; tentative D call: TRBD2 (6 bases). Trimming left V 0 bases short and J 0 bases short, with 6 bases between. The CDR3 extends over 15 amino acids. Germline V CDR1 and CDR2: SGHNT, YYREEE (reference sequence). This CDR3 is CASSLGLANTGELFF. The CDR3 DNA reads as TGTGCCAGCAGCTTGGGACTAGCGAACACCGGGGAGCTGTTTTTT.

The V and J genes are TRBV6-6 and TRBJ1-5; TRBD1 might be the D (5 bases). The V and J ends lost 6 bases and 9 bases respectively, with 15 bases between them. CDR3 length equals 13 residues. Germline V CDR1 and CDR2: MNHNY, SVGAGI (reference sequence). Here the CDR3 reads CASSGGREGPQHF. The CDR3 DNA follows: TGTGCCAGCAGCGGGGGGAGAGAGGGGCCCCAGCATTTT.

This chain uses TRBV5-4 with TRBJ1-6; 7 nucleotides line up with TRBD1. Losses at the gene ends were 4 bases for V and 0 bases for J; bases not matched to a gene: 10. CDR1 is SGHNT, CDR2 YYREEE, per germline (reference sequence). The CDR3 consists of 18 residues. This CDR3 reads CASSPGQAGSSYNSPLHF. In DNA form, the CDR3 reads TGTGCCAGCAGCCCCGGACAGGCCGGGAGCTCCTATAATTCACCCCTCCACTTT.

The chain recombines TRBV9 with TRBJ2-1; perhaps TRBD1 as D (5 bases). The germline V gene has CDR1 SGDLS and CDR2 YYNGEE. Trimming took 4 bases from V and 4 from J, leaving 9 bases between them. CDR3 size: 13 residues. The DNA of the CDR3 is TGTGCCAGCAGCCTTGACAGTTACAATGAGCAGTTCTTC. This gives the protein CASSLDSYNEQFF.

This chain joins TRBV7-5 and TRBJ1-1. TRBV7-5 is given as a pseudogene. This CDR3 is 14 amino acids long. The CDR3 loop is CARSSGGEVGEAFF. CDR3 in DNA: TGTGCCAGAAGCTCCGGTGGGGAGGTTGGTGAAGCTTTCTTT.

On this clone: Distinct nucleotide sequences in the sample also encode this CDR3. The genes are TRBV7-2 and TRBJ2-2; a weak D match, TRBD2 (7 bases). Germline CDR1 reads SGHTA; CDR2 reads FQGNSA. This CDR3 spans 14 amino acids. Trimming shortened V by 3 bases and J by 5 bases, and 10 bases separated the two germline ends. CDR3 nucleotide sequence: TGTGCCAGCAGCTTGGAGGGGGGGACCGGGGAGCTGTTTTTT. This codes for CASSLEGGTGELFF. The full variable domain, in which reference TRBV7-2 and TRBJ2-2 provide the parts outside the CDR3, is GAGVSQSPSNKVTEKGKDVELRCDPISGHTALYWYRQSLGQGLEFLIYFQGNSAPDKSGLPSDRFSAERTGGSVSTLTIQRTQQEDSAVYLCASSLEGGTGELFFGEGSRLTVL.

Worth noting for this clone: No DNA is shown, since the ends of the CDR3 on it are uncertain; the CDR3 is the one TCRdb lists. V is TRBV19 and J is TRBJ2-7; TRBD1 reflects the table's D call only, with no check against the DNA. The germline V gene has CDR1 LNHDA and CDR2 SQIVND (reference sequence). The CDR3 numbers 15 amino acids, ends counted. The CDR3: CASSSSGRTGYEQYF.

The rearrangement uses TRBV6-6 and TRBJ2-7, with 9 nucleotides matching TRBD1. V lost 5 bases to trimming and J lost 0 bases; unmatched junction nucleotides: 8. CDR1 is MNHNY and CDR2 is SVGAGI in the germline V gene (reference sequence). CDR3 length: 16 residues. CDR3 bases: TGTGCCAGCAGTAAGCCGGGACAGGGAAGCTCCTACGAGCAGTACTTC. As protein: CASSKPGQGSSYEQYF.

This clone was observed a few times. V usage is TRBV25-1 and J usage is TRBJ2-5, with 7 bases lining up with TRBD2. The CDR3 extends over 16 amino acids. Germline V lookup: CDR1 MGHDK, CDR2 SYGVNS. V shed 2 bases, J shed 2 bases, and the junction held 8 bases outside the gene matches. CDR3 DNA sequence: TGTGCCAGCAGTGAAGGTTCGGGACTATTTCAAGAGACCCAGTACTTC. This encodes CASSEGSGLFQETQYF.

The J gene is TRBJ2-7, the V gene TRBV29-1, with a tentative D call TRBD1 (6 bases). Between the trimmed V and J ends, which lost 4 bases and 6 bases, there was a span of 16 bases. The germline gives CDR1 SQVTM, CDR2 ANQGSEA. The CDR3 sequence is 13 residues long. The CDR3 bases are TGCAGCGTTGGGCAGGGGTTTGGTAGCGAGCAGTACTTC. Protein product: CSVGQGFGSEQYF.

The V gene is TRBV20-1, the J gene TRBJ1-1; 7 positions match TRBD1. CDR1 and CDR2 (germline): DFQATT, SNEGSKA (reference sequence). The trim removed 5 bases at V and 11 bases at J, leaving 8 bases unmatched. The CDR3 extends over 11 amino acids. In DNA, the CDR3 is TGCAGTGCTGAACAGGGGATGGATGCTTTCTTT. Protein sequence: CSAEQGMDAFF.

The rearrangement joins TRBV7-7 to TRBJ2-3; D is perhaps TRBD2 (6 bases). The CDR3 totals 16 residues. V was cut by 5 bases and J by 0 bases, with 15 bases left in between. CDR1 SSHAT and CDR2 FNYEAQ come from the germline V gene (reference sequence). CDR3 amino acids: CASSPLGGASTDTQYF. CDR3 in DNA: TGTGCCAGCAGCCCCCTCGGAGGGGCTAGCACAGATACGCAGTATTTT.